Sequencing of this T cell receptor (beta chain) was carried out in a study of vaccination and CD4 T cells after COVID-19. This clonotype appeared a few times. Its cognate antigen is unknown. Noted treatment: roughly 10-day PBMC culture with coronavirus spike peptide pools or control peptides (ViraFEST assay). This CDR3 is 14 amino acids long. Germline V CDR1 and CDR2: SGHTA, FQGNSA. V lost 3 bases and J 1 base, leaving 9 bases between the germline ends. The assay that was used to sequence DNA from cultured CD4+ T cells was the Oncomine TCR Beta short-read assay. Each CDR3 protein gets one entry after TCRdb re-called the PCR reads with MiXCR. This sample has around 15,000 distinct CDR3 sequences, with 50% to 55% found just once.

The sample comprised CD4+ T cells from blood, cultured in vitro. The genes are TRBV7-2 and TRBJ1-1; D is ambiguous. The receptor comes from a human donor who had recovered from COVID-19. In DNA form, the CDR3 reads TGTGCCAGCAGCTTTACTATAGGGAACACTGAAGCTTTCTTT. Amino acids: CASSFTIGNTEAFF.